This T cell receptor beta chain was identified in a study of read filtering for tumor transcriptome and immune sequencing. This clonotype was seen a handful of times. Its specificity is not known. The length of the CDR3 is 11 residues. Looked up from germline, CDR1 is SGHTA and CDR2 is FQGNSA. The ends were cut back, 5 bases at V and 11 bases at J, with 10 bases in the middle. From roughly 400 ng of RNA, a library with molecular barcoded alpha/delta and beta/gamma adaptors was made. TCRdb recomputed calls from the reads with MiXCR, one row per CDR3 protein. Of 14,000 to 15,000 distinct CDR3 sequences in the sample, 20% were seen once. Study results and limitations: IR-seq and RNA-seq agreed better without single-read clonotypes. Single-read clonotypes: roughly 82% of IR-seq clonotypes (around 3.5% of reads), roughly 73% of RNA-seq clonotypes (roughly 45% of reads).

What was sequenced was a population of CD138-negative cells sorted from bone marrow. This receptor was obtained from a donor aged 40 or older with multiple myeloma. V gene TRBV7-2 combines with J gene TRBJ2-1; unclear D gene. CDR3 region: CASSPDPKQFF. For the CDR3, the DNA is TGTGCCAGCAGCCCGGACCCCAAGCAGTTCTTC.